This TCR beta chain stems from a study of cytomegalovirus exposure and HLA in healthy donors. Germline trimming cut 1 base from V and 2 bases from J; bases unmatched to any gene: 16. Germline-derived CDR1 and CDR2 are MNHNS and SASEGT. The CDR3 runs 20 residues. About this clone: Its antigen is not known.

Sequencing used immunoSEQ multiplex PCR; TCRdb keeps in-frame clones, though not all of them. The table lists 90,000 to 110,000 clones, around 86% of them singletons. Study-wide points: The authors listed roughly 150 TCR beta chains as cytomegalovirus-associated. It was found in a later analysis that first-cohort TCR clusters tended to co-occur in the approximately 120 validation repertoires.

The V and J genes are TRBV6-1 and TRBJ2-7; the match to TRBD1 covers 11 bases. The TCR comes from a woman under 30 in good health and CMV-seropositive. The sequencing input was PBMCs. The DNA of the CDR3 is TGTGCCAGCAGTGAAGAAGCCATGGGGACAGGGGGGATTATTCCCTACGAGCAGTACTTC. Amino acid sequence: CASSEEAMGTGGIIPYEQYF.